This T cell receptor (beta chain) was recorded in a study of CD8+ T cells in alopecia areata. Germline CDR1 reads SQVTM; CDR2 reads ANQGSEA. The CDR3 is 15 amino acids. J was trimmed by 4 bases and V by 2 bases; bases with no gene match: 5. Extraction and reverse transcription of RNA yielded cDNA as the sequencing template. Produced via immunoSEQ multiplex PCR; TCRdb's table is partial and in-frame only. The sample lists under 150,000 clones; about 59% were seen once. As for treatment: oral pan-JAK inhibitor, 5-10 mg twice daily. V gene TRBV29-1 combines with J gene TRBJ2-5, with TRBD1 matching 12 bases. The TCR was taken from a human donor with alopecia areata. This sample comprised CD4+ T cells sorted from blood, obtained at week 4, from a patient treated with tofacitinib. As DNA, the CDR3 is TGCAGCGTTGAATGGGACAGGGGGCTTCGAGAGACCCAGTACTTC. It encodes CSVEWDRGLRETQYF.